Here is one T cell receptor (beta chain) with its context. Profiled with immunoSEQ multiplex PCR; TCRdb holds only in-frame clones, not every one. The sample holds under 200,000 clones. Trimming cost V 0 bases and J 9 bases, with 8 bases left between them. Per germline, CDR1 LGHDT and CDR2 YNNKEL (reference sequence). The CDR3 contains 12 residues. The sample is drawn from a study of control samples from healthy donors and cancer patients. The chain links TRBV3-1 (or the pseudogene TRBV3-2) to TRBJ1-2; D is undetermined. The source is a woman aged 25 to 39 in good health. The sample comprised blood. DNA for the CDR3: TGTGCCAGCAGCCAAGAGGGGAGAAGCTACACCTTC. This codes for CASSQEGRSYTF.